This is a list of T cell receptor beta chains from one sample in a study of blood T cell repertoires in COVID-19. Using immunoSEQ multiplex PCR, the repertoire was profiled, and TCRdb retains in-frame clones only, with some absent. The profile covers under 300,000 clones, with around 80% appearing a single time and more than 5% taken by the ten largest. The sample taken for sequencing was peripheral blood. The receptors stem from a human donor in a cohort sampled during active COVID-19. Each CDR3 is given with its conserved first and last residue. Each record gives: V gene, D gene, J gene, CDR3 DNA, CDR3 protein. The D gene is left open where the match is weak.

TRBV6-5,TRBD1,TRBJ1-1,TGTGCCAGCAGTTCAGGGCTGACAGGGCGCGGGACTGAAGCTTTCTTT,CASSSGLTGRGTEAFF
TRBV24-1,NA,TRBJ1-5,TGTGCCACCAGTGAGACGGGAACTCAGCCCCAGCATTTT,CATSETGTQPQHF
TRBV5-5,TRBD2,TRBJ2-5,TGTGCCAGCAGCTTGGGGTCAGCGGGGTTGGAGACCCAGTACTTC,CASSLGSAGLETQYF
TRBV19,NA,TRBJ1-3,TGTGCCAGTAGTACCCTTGTGGAGGGGAATGCTGGAAACACCATATATTTT,CASSTLVEGNAGNTIYF
TRBV28,NA,TRBJ2-6,TGTGCCAGCAGTTTAGGGGGGGCCGGGGCCAACGTCCTGACTTTC,CASSLGGAGANVLTF
TRBV6-5,TRBD1,TRBJ2-1,TGTGCCAGCAGTTACAACCAGGGGGTCCACAATGAGCAGTTCTTC,CASSYNQGVHNEQFF
TRBV6-5,NA,TRBJ1-1,TGTGCCAGCAGCCCCGGGGGGGAAGCTTTCTTT,CASSPGGEAFF
TRBV14,TRBD1,TRBJ1-1,TGTGCCAGCAGCCAGAGGACAGGGTCGTACACTGAAGCTTTCTTT,CASSQRTGSYTEAFF
TRBV29-1,TRBD2,TRBJ2-7,TGCAGCGTTGGGGGCGGGAGTGGCCACGAGCAGTACTTC,CSVGGGSGHEQYF
TRBV6-2/TRBV6-3,TRBD2,TRBJ2-5,TGTGCCAGCAGTGCCCTACGACTAGCGGCGGGGTACTTC,CASSALRLAAGYF
TRBV5-1,TRBD1,TRBJ1-3,TGCGCCAGCAGCTTGAGCAGGGGGCGAAACACCATATATTTT,CASSLSRGRNTIYF
TRBV27,TRBD2,TRBJ2-5,TGTGCCAGCAGTTTACTGCCTAGCGGGCAACAAGAGACCCAGTACTTC,CASSLLPSGQQETQYF
TRBV6-5,NA,TRBJ1-4,TGTGCCAGCAGAACGCTTCTAGGGAGGAGTGAAAAACTGTTTTTT,CASRTLLGRSEKLFF